Sequencing of this T cell receptor beta chain was carried out in a study of liver allograft versus peripheral blood T cells. Study overall: Recipients' peripheral blood supplied the T cell receptor repertoires against which those in transplanted livers were compared.

The study's findings and limits: Reportedly, the T cell receptor repertoires present inside liver allografts differed from those in peripheral blood.

One entry per CDR3 protein, called by TCRdb with MiXCR from the reads. The repertoire holds about 16,000 distinct CDR3 sequences, 22% seen once, with approximately 11% in the top ten. Germline lookup yields CDR1 DFQATT and CDR2 SNEGSKA (reference sequence). Deletions cut 3 bases from V and 1 base from J, with 15 bases between. The CDR3 contains 15 residues. Comment on this clonotype: Its specificity is not known.

The source of this sequence is a human patient who had a liver transplant. A subset of T cells may come from the graft donor. The rearrangement links TRBV20-1 to TRBJ1-1, with D possibly being TRBD1 (5 bases). CDR3 protein: CSASLPGRQNTEAFF. The CDR3 DNA reads TGCAGTGCTAGCCTACCGGGACGGCAGAACACTGAAGCTTTCTTT.